The clone carrying this TCR beta chain was observed a handful of times. Antigen specificity is unknown. TCRdb itself ran the 5' RACE reads through MiXCR, one entry per CDR3 protein. This repertoire shows about 350,000 distinct CDR3 sequences, 12% to 15% found once; its top ten account for about 20%. Trimming removed 5 bases at V and 0 bases at J, with 20 bases between. This CDR3 spans 19 amino acids. The data stem from a study of T-cell memory formation after mild COVID-19. Study conclusions and caveats: Pre-infection memory held some responding clones, suggesting pre-existing cross-reactive T cells responded.

Material for sequencing was PBMCs or a T cell subset sorted from them (not recorded which). The receptor comes from a man younger than 30 who had mild COVID-19 (a few samples of this study predate the infection). Cell type and time point are not known. This chain joins TRBV12-3 or TRBV12-4 and TRBJ1-6; D remains unclear. The CDR3 DNA is TGTGCCAGCAGTAGGACCGACGAGGAGTTTTTCTCCTATAATTCACCCCTCCACTTT. This encodes CASSRTDEEFFSYNSPLHF.